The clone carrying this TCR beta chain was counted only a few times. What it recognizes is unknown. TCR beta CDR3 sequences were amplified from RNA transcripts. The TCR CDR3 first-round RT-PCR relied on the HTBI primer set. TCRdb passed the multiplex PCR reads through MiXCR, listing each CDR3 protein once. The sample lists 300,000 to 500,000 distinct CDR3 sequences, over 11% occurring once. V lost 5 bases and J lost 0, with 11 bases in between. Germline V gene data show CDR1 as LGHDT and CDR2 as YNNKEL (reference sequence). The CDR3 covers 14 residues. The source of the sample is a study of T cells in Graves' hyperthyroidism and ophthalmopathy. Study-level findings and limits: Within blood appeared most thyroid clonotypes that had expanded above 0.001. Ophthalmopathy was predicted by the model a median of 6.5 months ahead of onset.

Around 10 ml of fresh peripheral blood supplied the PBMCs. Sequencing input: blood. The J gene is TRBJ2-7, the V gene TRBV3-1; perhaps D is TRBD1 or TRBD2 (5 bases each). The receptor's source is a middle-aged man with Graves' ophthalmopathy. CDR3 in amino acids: CASSDRDVSYEQYF. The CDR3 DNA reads TGTGCCAGCAGCGACCGGGACGTCTCCTACGAGCAGTACTTC.